This T cell receptor (beta chain) was observed in a study of OX40 agonist ivuxolimab in advanced cancers. The repertoire was sequenced with immunoSEQ multiplex PCR; TCRdb's copy has only in-frame clones and lacks some. The sample includes around 80,000 clones, 80% to 90% of them seen just once. Material: CD4+ or CD8+ T cells sorted from blood, obtained in a trial of the OX40 agonist ivuxolimab. This TCR was sampled from an adult with an advanced solid tumor such as melanoma, head and neck, liver or kidney cancer.

Here the CDR3 reads CASSLGQPAYEQYF. CDR3 DNA sequence: TGTGCCAGCAGCCTAGGACAGCCGGCCTACGAGCAGTACTTC. J is TRBJ2-7 and V is TRBV5-7, with D perhaps matching TRBD1 (6 bases). TRBV5-7 is treated as an ORF (open reading frame) with a function not yet certain. The germline V and J ends were trimmed by 4 bases and 2 bases, with 13 bases remaining between them. The CDR3 loop spans 14 amino acids.